These 26 T cell receptor beta chains were all obtained from the same sample, sequenced in a study of molecular identifiers for immune sequencing clone quantification. TCRdb reprocessed the PCR reads with MiXCR, giving one entry per CDR3 protein. Of 85,000 to 100,000 distinct CDR3 sequences in the sample, under 25% were seen once. The sequenced material came from naive CD8+ T cells from blood, with Jurkat cell RNA spiked in. Subset described: FACS-sorted CD8+CD4-CCR7+CD45RA+ naive T cells. These receptors came from a human donor in good health. Some libraries in this study had Jurkat cell RNA spiked in.

This clonotype has at least ten counts. The rearrangement joins TRBV4-1 to TRBJ2-2; perhaps TRBD1 as D (5 bases). V was shortened by 0 bases and J by 3 bases, with 11 bases between the two germline ends. The CDR3 has 16 amino acids. The germline CDR1 and CDR2 sequences are MGHRA and YSYEKL. CDR3 in amino acids: CASSQESRDYTGELFF. CDR3 bases: TGCGCCAGCAGCCAAGAGTCCAGGGATTACACCGGGGAGCTGTTTTTT.

The chain uses TRBV20-1 and TRBJ1-1; weak D call: TRBD1 (6 bases). Per germline, CDR1 DFQATT and CDR2 SNEGSKA (reference sequence). V gave up 6 bases and J gave up 7 bases, with 15 bases separating them. This CDR3 is 12 amino acids long. For the CDR3, the DNA is TGCAGTGCGCATCAACAGGGAGTTGAAGCTTTCTTT. This encodes CSAHQQGVEAFF.

The table lists this clonotype with a count of one. The chain combines TRBV13 with TRBJ1-3; tentatively, D is TRBD1 (5 bases). V lost 4 bases and J 0 bases, leaving 10 bases between the germline ends. CDR3 length equals 15 residues. The germline V gene has CDR1 PRHDT and CDR2 FYEKMQ (reference sequence). CDR3 DNA: TGTGCCAGCAGCTCGAGACAGTACTCTGGAAACACCATATATTTT. Encoded protein: CASSSRQYSGNTIYF. The full variable domain, completed using reference TRBV13 and TRBJ1-3, is AAGVIQSPRHLIKEKRETATLKCYPIPRHDTVYWYQQGPGQDPQFLISFYEKMQSDKGSIPDRFSAQQFSDYHSELNMSSLELGDSALYFCASSSRQYSGNTIYFGEGSWLTVV.

About this clonotype itself: Possible read error: a much larger clone is one base away. The chain is built from TRBV7-9 and TRBJ2-3, with D possibly matching TRBD2 (6 bases). The CDR3 has 15 amino acids. CDR1 is SEHNR and CDR2 is FQNEAQ in the germline V gene (reference sequence). The CDR3 loop is CTSSPVVAGTDTQYF. The CDR3 bases are TGTACCAGCAGCCCCGTGGTAGCGGGCACAGATACGCAGTATTTT.

The rearrangement links TRBV7-9 to TRBJ2-7, with 8 bases aligning to TRBD2. Per the germline V gene, CDR1 is SEHNR and CDR2 is FQNEAQ (reference sequence). CDR3 length equals 15 residues. V dropped 5 bases and J dropped 1; count of bases not matched to a gene: 7. Here the CDR3 reads CASSQTSGASYEQYF. Here the CDR3 DNA reads TGTGCCAGCAGCCAAACTAGCGGAGCTTCCTACGAGCAGTACTTC.

This clonotype was observed many times. This sequence joins TRBV30 and TRBJ2-1; tentative D call: TRBD1 (5 bases). CDR1 is GTSNPN and CDR2 is SVGIG in the germline V gene (reference sequence). The CDR3 spans 14 residues. Trimming removed 0 bases from V and 2 bases from J, with 8 bases in between. CDR3 region: CAWSVPGPYNEQFF. In nucleotides, the CDR3 is TGTGCCTGGAGTGTCCCAGGGCCCTACAATGAGCAGTTCTTC. The entire variable domain, with the rest obtained from reference TRBV30 and TRBJ2-1, is as follows: SQTIHQWPATLVQPVGSPLSLECTVEGTSNPNLYWYRQAAGRGLQLLFYSVGIGQISSEVPQNLSASRPQDRQFILSSKKLLLSDSGFYLCAWSVPGPYNEQFFGPGTRLTVL.

This clonotype was seen ten or more times. This chain connects TRBV6-2 or TRBV6-3 to TRBJ2-4; maybe TRBD1 (6 bases). Trimming removed 4 bases at V and 6 bases at J, with 16 bases between. CDR1 and CDR2 (germline): MNHEY, SVGEGT. This CDR3 comprises 15 residues. Here the CDR3 reads CASSSPTGLLNIQYF. In DNA, the CDR3 is TGTGCCAGCAGTTCCCCGACAGGCTTGTTAAACATTCAGTACTTC.

This clonotype was seen many times. V usage is TRBV4-2 and J usage is TRBJ2-7; D is unresolved. CDR1 and CDR2 from the germline V gene are LGHNA and YNFKEQ. The CDR3 length is 14 residues. V was clipped by 1 base and J by 0 bases, with 7 bases between them. The CDR3: CASSQVLSSYEQYF. CDR3 bases: TGTGCCAGCAGCCAAGTATTAAGCTCCTACGAGCAGTACTTC.

The sample holds many counts of this clonotype. The V gene is TRBV10-2, the J gene TRBJ2-5, with D possibly matching TRBD2 (5 bases). The CDR3 runs 13 residues. Trimming removed 7 bases from V and 3 bases from J, with 12 bases in between. Per the germline V gene, CDR1 is WSHSY and CDR2 is SAAADI. CDR3 residues: CASKPSIEETQYF. CDR3 nucleotides: TGCGCCAGCAAGCCTAGCATCGAAGAGACCCAGTACTTC.

Ten or more counts support this clonotype. This chain uses TRBV9 with TRBJ1-1, with D hard to call. Deletions cut 6 bases from V and 3 bases from J, with 9 bases between. The CDR3 runs 12 residues. Germline CDR1 and CDR2: SGDLS and YYNGEE. The CDR3 coding sequence is TGTGCCAGCAAGCCCTGGGACACTGAAGCTTTCTTT. Protein: CASKPWDTEAFF.

This clonotype occurred many times. The genes are TRBV9 and TRBJ1-1, with TRBD1 matching over 9 bases. This CDR3 is 15 amino acids long. V dropped 4 bases and J dropped 3; count of bases not matched to a gene: 7. Germline CDR1 is SGDLS and CDR2 is YYNGEE. The CDR3 reads CASSPRTGEYTEAFF. Written as DNA, the CDR3 is TGTGCCAGCAGCCCCCGGACAGGGGAATACACTGAAGCTTTCTTT.

The V and J genes are TRBV2 and TRBJ1-1; no reliable D call. V was clipped by 11 bases and J by 1 base, with 11 bases between them. The germline CDR1 and CDR2 sequences are SNHLY and FYNNEI. This CDR3 is built from 12 residues. The CDR3 sequence: CALTPPNTEAFF. The DNA of the CDR3 is TGTGCCCTTACCCCTCCGAACACTGAAGCTTTCTTT.

This clonotype was observed at least ten times. The chain combines TRBV6-1 with TRBJ2-7, with 7 nucleotides matching TRBD1. From germline, CDR1 is MNHNS and CDR2 SASEGT. Unmatched junction bases numbered 13, after V lost 2 bases and J lost 3 bases. This CDR3 has 17 residues. Here the CDR3 reads CASSEHHRGPPYYEQYF. DNA of the CDR3: TGTGCCAGCAGTGAACACCACAGGGGTCCTCCCTACTACGAGCAGTACTTC.

This chain links TRBV7-3 with TRBJ2-7; the match to TRBD2 covers 8 bases. Per the germline V gene, CDR1 is SGHTA and CDR2 is FQGTGA. Losses at the gene ends were 5 bases for V and 6 bases for J; bases not matched to a gene: 6. The length of the CDR3 is 13 residues. CDR3 in amino acids: CASSVTSESEQYF. CDR3 nucleotides: TGTGCCAGCAGCGTGACTAGCGAGAGCGAGCAGTACTTC.

This clonotype appeared many times. The rearrangement uses TRBV12-3 or TRBV12-4 and TRBJ1-5; no reliable D call. V shed 6 bases and J shed 5 bases, with 11 bases lying between them. This CDR3 has 13 amino acids. CDR3 loop: CASRMGPDQPQHF. The CDR3 DNA follows: TGTGCCAGCAGGATGGGTCCGGATCAGCCCCAGCATTTT.

Here the CDR3 reads CASSLVWVSRDEQYF. In DNA form, the CDR3 reads TGTGCCAGCAGCTTGGTGTGGGTAAGCAGGGACGAGCAGTACTTC. The chain uses TRBV5-5 and TRBJ2-7, with a weak D call TRBD1 (5 bases). Germline V gives CDR1 SGHKS, CDR2 YYEKEE (reference sequence). The CDR3 consists of 15 residues. The V end was cut by 0 bases, the J end by 5 bases, with 15 bases between.

V and J are TRBV2 and TRBJ2-2; 11 positions agree with TRBD2. CDR3 length: 17 residues. V dropped 8 bases and J dropped 1; count of bases not matched to a gene: 9. Germline V gene lookup returns CDR1 SNHLY and CDR2 FYNNEI. Here the CDR3 reads CASGETSGTRNTGELFF. In DNA, the CDR3 is TGTGCCAGCGGGGAGACTAGCGGGACGCGGAACACCGGGGAGCTGTTTTTT.

This clonotype was seen a handful of times. The V and J genes are TRBV4-2 and TRBJ2-1; 7 bases are shared with TRBD2. CDR3 size: 16 residues. Germline V gives CDR1 LGHNA, CDR2 YNFKEQ. Trimming at V came to 0 bases and at J to 8 bases, leaving 10 bases not matched to a gene. Written as DNA, the CDR3 is TGTGCCAGCAGCCAAGATGGCGGGAGTAGAATCGATGAGCAGTTCTTC. Protein sequence: CASSQDGGSRIDEQFF.

This clonotype was seen more than once but under ten times. V usage is TRBV6-5 and J usage is TRBJ1-5; D is unclear. The CDR3 extends over 14 amino acids. Germline CDR1 reads MNHEY; CDR2 reads SVGAGI. Trimming pared 5 bases from V and 0 bases from J, leaving 8 bases between. The CDR3 DNA is TGTGCCAGCAGTACTGACATTAGCAATCAGCCCCAGCATTTT. Translation gives CASSTDISNQPQHF.

The chain recombines TRBV28 with TRBJ2-7, with 13 bases that match TRBD2. This CDR3 region has 16 residues. Germline assignment: CDR1 MDHEN and CDR2 SYDVKM. V lost 5 bases to trimming and J lost 7 bases; unmatched junction nucleotides: 11. The chain's CDR3 is CASSLRTSGSRGEQYF. The DNA for the CDR3 is TGTGCCAGCAGTCTGCGGACTAGCGGGAGCCGGGGAGAGCAGTACTTC.

The chain links TRBV7-9 to TRBJ1-1; 9 positions agree with TRBD1. Per germline, CDR1 SEHNR and CDR2 FQNEAQ (reference sequence). The CDR3 has 15 residues. V lost 3 bases, J lost 7 bases, and 9 bases stayed unmatched. The CDR3 protein is CASSLIGTGTIEAFF. Here the CDR3 DNA reads TGTGCCAGCAGCTTGATTGGGACAGGGACGATTGAAGCTTTCTTT.

This clonotype was counted ten times or more. The chain links TRBV7-2 to TRBJ2-7; perhaps TRBD2 as D (6 bases). Germline CDR1 is SGHTA and CDR2 is FQGNSA. The CDR3 is made up of 12 amino acids. Trimming took 5 bases from V and 6 from J, leaving 11 bases between them. The CDR3 DNA is TGTGCCAGCAGCCCCGGGAGCGCCGAGCAGTACTTC. Translated, it gives CASSPGSAEQYF.

This clonotype was counted ten times or more. V usage is TRBV6-2 or TRBV6-3 and J usage is TRBJ1-1; 10 bases are a match to TRBD1. The CDR3 consists of 14 residues. From germline, CDR1 is MNHEY and CDR2 SVGEGT. After removal of 5 bases from V and 6 bases from J, the junction contained 6 bases not matched to a gene. The CDR3 nucleotides are TGTGCCAGCAGTAAGGGACAGGGGAGGGCTGAAGCTTTCTTT. Residues: CASSKGQGRAEAFF.

Of note for this clonotype: This could be a read error, since a much larger clone is one nucleotide away. The chain couples TRBV5-6 to TRBJ2-1; 12 nucleotides line up with TRBD2. Germline V gene data show CDR1 as SGHDT and CDR2 as YYEEEE. This CDR3 is built from 16 residues. The CDR3 loop is CASGLPPSGRANEQFF. The CDR3 DNA sequence: TGTGCCAGCGGCTTGCCTCCTAGCGGGAGGGCCAATGAGCAGTTCTTC. Combining the CDR3 with reference TRBV5-6 and TRBJ2-1 gives the whole variable domain DAGVTQSPTHLIKTRGQQVTLRCSPKSGHDTVSWYQQALGQGPQFIFQYYEEEERQRGNFPDRFSGHQFPNYSSELNVNALLLGDSALYLCASGLPPSGRANEQFFGPGTRLTVL.

This clonotype appeared once. This rearrangement joins TRBV20-1 to TRBJ2-7, with D perhaps matching TRBD1 (5 bases). Per germline, CDR1 DFQATT and CDR2 SNEGSKA (reference sequence). The length of the CDR3 is 15 residues. Trimming took off 6 bases at V and 4 bases at J, with 22 bases between the two ends. The CDR3 loop reads CSAPLVRVRVYEQYF. The CDR3, as DNA: TGCAGTGCCCCTCTGGTCAGGGTTCGCGTGTACGAGCAGTACTTC.

The V call is TRBV12-3 or TRBV12-4, the J call TRBJ1-1; D gene uncertain. The CDR3 is 11 residues long. The V gene lost 3 bases and the J gene lost 8 bases, with 7 bases spanning the gap. CDR3 bases: TGTGCCAGCAGTTTTGGCAGGGAAGCTTTCTTT. Translated, it gives CASSFGREAFF.